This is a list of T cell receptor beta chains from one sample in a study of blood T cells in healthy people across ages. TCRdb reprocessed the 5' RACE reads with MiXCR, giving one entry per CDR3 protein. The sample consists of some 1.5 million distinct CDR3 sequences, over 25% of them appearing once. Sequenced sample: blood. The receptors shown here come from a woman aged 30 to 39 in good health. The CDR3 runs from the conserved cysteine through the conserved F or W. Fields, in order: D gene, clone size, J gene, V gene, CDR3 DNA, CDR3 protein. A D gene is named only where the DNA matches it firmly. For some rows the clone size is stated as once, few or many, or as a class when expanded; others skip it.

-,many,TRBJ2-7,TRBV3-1,TGTGCCAGCAGCCAAGCCAGGGTAGACTACGAGCAGTACTTC,CASSQARVDYEQYF
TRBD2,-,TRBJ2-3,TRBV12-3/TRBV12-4,TGTGCCAGCAACCTAGCGGGAGCTAACACAGATACGCAGTATTTT,CASNLAGANTDTQYF
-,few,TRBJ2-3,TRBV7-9,TGTGCCAGCAGCCCCGCCCGGGGCCACACAGATACGCAGTATTTT,CASSPARGHTDTQYF
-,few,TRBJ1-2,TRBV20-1,TGCAGTGCTAGACCCAGACCAAACTATGGCTACACCTTC,CSARPRPNYGYTF
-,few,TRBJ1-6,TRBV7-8,TGTGCCAGCAGCAACCCAGACCGGGCGGGTTCACCCCTCCACTTT,CASSNPDRAGSPLHF
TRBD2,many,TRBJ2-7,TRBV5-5,TGTGCCAGCAGCTTGGAGGGCGGGAGTAGATACGAGCAGTACTTC,CASSLEGGSRYEQYF
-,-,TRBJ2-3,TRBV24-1,TGTGCCACCAGTGATTTGAGGGATAGGGGAACAGGTCATACGCAGTATTTT,CATSDLRDRGTGHTQYF
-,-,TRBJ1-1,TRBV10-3,TGTGCCATCGGACGGGGGTGGTTGGCTTTCTTT,CAIGRGWLAFF
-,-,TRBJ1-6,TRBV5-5,TGTGCCAGCAGCGGGGCCCTGCGGGATAATTCACCCCTCCACTTT,CASSGALRDNSPLHF
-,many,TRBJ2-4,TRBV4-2,TGTGCCAGCAGCCAAGAAGGGGGGGGAAGTCAGGCCAAAAACATTCAGTACTTC,CASSQEGGGSQAKNIQYF
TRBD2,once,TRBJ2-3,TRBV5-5,TGTGCCAGCAGCGGACCGGGACTAGCGGACACAGATACGCAGTATTTT,CASSGPGLADTDTQYF
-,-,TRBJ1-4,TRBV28,TGTGCCAGTCAAAGGTCCGGGGGACGGCTCGAAAAACTGTTTTTT,CASQRSGGRLEKLFF
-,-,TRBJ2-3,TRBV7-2,TGTGCCAGCAGCCTTGGGACTGGCGGTAGGCCCTCAGATACGCAGTATTTT,CASSLGTGGRPSDTQYF
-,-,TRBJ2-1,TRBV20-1,TGCAGTGCTAGAGGGCCGGGACTCGCAAATGAGCAGTTCTTC,CSARGPGLANEQFF
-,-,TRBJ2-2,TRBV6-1,TGTGCCAGCAGGGATGCGGGGAACGGACGCACCGGGGAGCTGTTTTTT,CASRDAGNGRTGELFF
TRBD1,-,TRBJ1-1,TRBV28,TGTGCCAGTCGGGACAGTGGAGTAGCTTTCTTT,CASRDSGVAFF
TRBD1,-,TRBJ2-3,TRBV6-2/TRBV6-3,TGTGCCGCCACCGGCGGGACAGGGGGCAAAGATACGCAGTATTTT,CAATGGTGGKDTQYF
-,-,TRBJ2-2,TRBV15,TGTGCCACCGGGGCTAGGTTGAACACCGGGGAGCTGTTTTTT,CATGARLNTGELFF
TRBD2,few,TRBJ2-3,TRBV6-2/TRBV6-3,TGTGCCAGCAGTTACGCGCTAGCGGGGGGCGATGGAACAGATACGCAGTATTTT,CASSYALAGGDGTDTQYF
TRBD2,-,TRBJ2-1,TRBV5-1,TGCGCCAGCAGCTTGGCGTCAGGACTAGCGGGGGAGCAGTTCTTC,CASSLASGLAGEQFF
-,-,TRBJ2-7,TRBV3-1,TGTGCCAGCAGCCAAGGCCTCGATGGAGCCTTCTACGAGCAGTACTTC,CASSQGLDGAFYEQYF
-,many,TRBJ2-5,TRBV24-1,TGTGCCACCAGTGACCCCCTCGGTATGGGACAAGAGACCCAGTACTTC,CATSDPLGMGQETQYF
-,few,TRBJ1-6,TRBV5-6,TGTGCCAGCACCTACGGAACAGGGACCTCCTATAATTCACCCCTCCACTTT,CASTYGTGTSYNSPLHF
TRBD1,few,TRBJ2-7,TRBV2,TGTGCCGGACAGGGGGCCCCCTACGAGCAGTACTTC,CAGQGAPYEQYF
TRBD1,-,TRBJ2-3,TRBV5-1,TGCGCCAGCAGCTTCGGACAGGGGGCCAGCACAGATGCGCAGTATTTT,CASSFGQGASTDAQYF
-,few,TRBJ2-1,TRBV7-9,TGTGCCAGCCTGGCGGGGGCACTTGAGAATGAGCAGTTCTTC,CASLAGALENEQFF
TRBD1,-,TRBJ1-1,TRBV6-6,TGTGCCAGCAGTCCCCGAACCGGACAGGCCGCCGCTTTCTTT,CASSPRTGQAAAFF
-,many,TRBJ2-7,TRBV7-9,TGTGCCAGCAGCTTAGGATCGCACCCATACGAGCAGTACTTC,CASSLGSHPYEQYF